Sequencing of this T cell receptor (beta chain) was carried out in a study of blood T cells in healthy people across ages. This CDR3 has 15 amino acids. CDR1 and CDR2 (germline): SGHRS, YFSETQ. V lost 1 base to trimming and J lost 5 bases, with 13 bases between them. Next came a second PCR, run for about 6 to 11 cycles, which used a sample-barcoded 5' primer along with a J-beta primer mix. Each CDR3 protein is one row after TCRdb ran MiXCR on the 5' RACE reads. Among 800,000 to 1,000,000 distinct CDR3 sequences, 45% to 50% were seen once, and the ten largest hold about an eighth. V gene TRBV5-1 combines with J gene TRBJ2-1; the D is unclear. This TCR derives from a man between 25 and 39 years old in good health. Sequenced sample: blood. The CDR3 protein is CASSLSWGENNEQFF. In DNA, the CDR3 is TGCGCCAGCAGCTTGTCCTGGGGTGAGAACAATGAGCAGTTCTTC.